Each of the 3 T cell receptor beta chains below was sequenced from the same sample in a study of STAT3 mutations in large granular lymphocyte leukemia. Broader study findings: In T-cell large granular lymphocyte leukemia, about half of patients showed multiple immunodominant subclonotypes.

Clones were read by immunoSEQ multiplex PCR, and TCRdb kept only the in-frame ones, dropping some. The data show about 39,000 clones, roughly three quarters seen once. No antigens are known for them. Sequencing was carried out using PBMCs. These receptors all stem from a human donor with T large granular lymphocyte leukemia. Some clones in this sample may be carry-over from other donors' samples.

J is TRBJ1-6 and V is TRBV4-1, with TRBD1 as a possible D gene (6 bases). V lost 3 bases to trimming and J lost 14 bases, with 14 bases between them. CDR3 length: 13 residues. The germline CDR1 and CDR2 sequences are MGHRA and YSYEKL. CDR3 in amino acids: CASSQVGQRALHF. DNA of the CDR3: TGCGCCAGCAGCCAGGTCGGACAGCGAGCCCTCCACTTT.

This clone was counted a single time. The V and J genes are TRBV29-1 and TRBJ2-4; D is possibly TRBD1 (6 bases). Germline V CDR1 and CDR2: SQVTM, ANQGSEA. Trimming removed 7 bases at V and 6 bases at J, with 16 bases between. There are 13 residues in the CDR3. The CDR3 protein is CSASPDSGNIQYF. For the CDR3, the DNA is TGCAGCGCCTCACCGGACAGCGGAAACATTCAGTACTTC. Full variable domain (remainder filled in from reference TRBV29-1 and TRBJ2-4): SAVISQKPSRDICQRGTSLTIQCQVDSQVTMMFWYRQQPGQSLTLIATANQGSEATYESGFVIDKFPISRPNLTFSTLTVSNMSPEDSSIYLCSASPDSGNIQYFGAGTRLSVL.

The chain uses TRBV6-1 and TRBJ1-5; D perhaps matches TRBD1 (5 bases). The CDR3 consists of 15 residues. Trimming took off 2 bases at V and 5 bases at J, with 13 bases between the two ends. In germline, CDR1 is MNHNS, CDR2 SASEGT. The CDR3 loop is CASSERRGWDQPQHF. The CDR3 DNA is TGTGCCAGCAGTGAAAGAAGGGGATGGGATCAGCCCCAGCATTTT.